The TCR beta chain described here comes from a study of blood T cell repertoires in COVID-19. Overall study context: Collection of acute and convalescent COVID-19 samples took place in the United States, Italy and Spain.

Original methodology: Reference gene primer amplification gave nucleated cell count estimates. Only in-frame clones appear in the TCRdb table, and some are missing; sequencing was by immunoSEQ multiplex PCR. V and J calls and clone size are those listed in that table; D and trimming were worked out from the DNA. The sample holds about 100,000 clones; just under 95% are singletons and the top ten take 5% to 7%. The trim removed 6 bases at V and 0 bases at J, leaving 12 bases unmatched. Germline V CDR1 and CDR2: SGHNT, YENEEA. The CDR3 has 18 amino acids. Sequencing was done on a sample of peripheral blood. This clonotype was sampled from a man between 65 and 85 years old with acute or convalescent COVID-19. The V and J genes are TRBV11-3 and TRBJ2-5, with 11 positions matching TRBD2. The CDR3 sequence: CASSALAGGKKYQETQYF. The CDR3 DNA reads TGTGCCAGCAGTGCCCTAGCGGGAGGAAAAAAGTACCAAGAGACCCAGTACTTC.